Below, 18 T cell receptor beta chains from the same sample are listed, as sequenced in a study of lymphopenia after photon versus proton radiotherapy. Sequencing used immunoSEQ multiplex PCR; TCRdb keeps in-frame clones, though not all of them. The repertoire consists of about 33,000 clones, with about nine tenths occurring once and the leading ten covering about 6.6%. The sequenced sample was peripheral blood, obtained from a patient treated with photon-based radiotherapy. The receptors were gathered from a woman in her forties or fifties with pancreatic cancer.

V and J are TRBV7-9 and TRBJ2-5; 9 bases map to TRBD1. V trimming: 3 bases; J trimming: 3 bases; junction bases outside the gene matches: 2. This CDR3 is 14 amino acids long. Germline CDR1 is SEHNR and CDR2 is FQNEAQ (reference sequence). The CDR3 sequence is CASSLRDREETQYF. The CDR3 nucleotides read TGTGCCAGCAGCTTGAGGGACAGGGAAGAGACCCAGTACTTC. Based on the CDR3 plus reference TRBV7-9 and TRBJ2-5, the full variable domain is DTGVSQNPRHKITKRGQNVTFRCDPISEHNRLYWYRQTLGQGPEFLTYFQNEAQLEKSRLLSDRFSAERPKGSFSTLEIQRTEQGDSAMYLCASSLRDREETQYFGPGTRLLVL.

The V and J genes are TRBV7-2 and TRBJ2-1; perhaps TRBD1 as D (6 bases). This CDR3 has 13 amino acids. V was trimmed by 5 bases and J by 9 bases, leaving 14 bases between them. Germline assignment: CDR1 SGHTA and CDR2 FQGNSA. CDR3 loop: CASSRTGNGEQFF. The CDR3 DNA reads as TGTGCCAGCAGCCGTACAGGGAATGGTGAGCAGTTCTTC.

This clone was observed a few times. The gene calls are TRBV4-1 and TRBJ2-3; TRBD2 aligns across 15 bases. Trimming removed 3 bases from V and 6 bases from J; junction bases left unmatched: 7. This CDR3 has 17 amino acids. CDR1 is MGHRA, CDR2 YSYEKL, per germline. The CDR3 sequence is CASSHLTGTSGGDTQYF. Written as DNA, the CDR3 is TGCGCCAGCAGCCACTTAACCGGGACTAGCGGGGGGGATACGCAGTATTTT.

This chain connects TRBV6-6 to TRBJ1-3; 9 bases align to TRBD1. Germline V gives CDR1 MNHNY, CDR2 SVGAGI (reference sequence). V lost 4 bases and J lost 4; bases outside the gene matches: 5. The CDR3 is made up of 15 amino acids. CDR3 nucleotides: TGTGCCAGCAGTTTAAACAGGGGGCAGGGAAACACCATATATTTT. It specifies CASSLNRGQGNTIYF.

The genes are TRBV7-9 and TRBJ2-3, with 9 bases lining up with TRBD1. The CDR3 has 17 residues. Germline lookup yields CDR1 SEHNR and CDR2 FQNEAQ (reference sequence). V was pared by 2 bases and J by 3 bases, with 9 bases of the junction left unmatched. CDR3 amino acids: CASSLLLGQGRTDTQYF. The DNA for the CDR3 is TGTGCCAGCAGCTTACTTTTGGGACAGGGAAGGACAGATACGCAGTATTTT.

The chain links TRBV5-6 to TRBJ2-7; tentatively, D is TRBD1 or TRBD2 (6 bases each). Per the germline V gene, CDR1 is SGHDT and CDR2 is YYEEEE. The V and J ends lost 5 bases and 2 bases respectively, with 17 bases between them. The CDR3 has 15 amino acids. CDR3 in amino acids: CASSPRDTLTYEQYF. As DNA, the CDR3 is TGTGCCAGCAGTCCGCGGGACACATTGACCTACGAGCAGTACTTC.

The chain recombines TRBV6-1 with TRBJ1-1; 7 positions agree with TRBD1. The germline gives CDR1 MNHNS, CDR2 SASEGT. With 2 bases clipped from V and 3 bases from J, the junction kept 6 bases outside the gene matches. CDR3 length equals 15 residues. In DNA, the CDR3 is TGTGCCAGCAGTGAACGACAGGGCGCCTACACTGAAGCTTTCTTT. It encodes CASSERQGAYTEAFF.

The chain recombines TRBV5-1 with TRBJ2-7, with 10 bases lining up with TRBD2. With 0 bases clipped from V and 0 bases from J, the junction kept 3 bases outside the gene matches. The germline V gene encodes CDR1 SGHRS and CDR2 YFSETQ. CDR3 size: 16 residues. The CDR3 region has the DNA TGCGCCAGCAGCTTGGCCGGGACTAGCGTCTCCTACGAGCAGTACTTC. Amino acids: CASSLAGTSVSYEQYF.

This clone was observed once. The V call is TRBV30, the J call TRBJ2-1, with 10 bases identical to TRBD1. CDR1 and CDR2 (germline): GTSNPN, SVGIG (reference sequence). The CDR3 consists of 15 residues. V shed 3 bases and J 3 bases; nucleotides not matched to a gene: 5. CDR3 protein: CAWRLTGGYYNEQFF. The CDR3, as DNA: TGTGCCTGGAGGTTGACAGGGGGCTACTACAATGAGCAGTTCTTC. Full variable domain (remainder filled in from reference TRBV30 and TRBJ2-1): SQTIHQWPATLVQPVGSPLSLECTVEGTSNPNLYWYRQAAGRGLQLLFYSVGIGQISSEVPQNLSASRPQDRQFILSSKKLLLSDSGFYLCAWRLTGGYYNEQFFGPGTRLTVL.

This clone was recorded once. V gene TRBV6-6 combines with J gene TRBJ2-7, with D uncertain. The V and J ends lost 7 bases and 2 bases respectively, with 12 bases between them. CDR3 size: 13 residues. Germline V CDR1 and CDR2: MNHNY, SVGAGI (reference sequence). The CDR3 sequence is CASKKDVPYEQYF. The CDR3 DNA reads TGTGCCAGCAAAAAGGACGTCCCCTACGAGCAGTACTTC.

The chain carries TRBV28 and TRBJ2-2; 9 nucleotides agree with TRBD1. Germline assignment: CDR1 MDHEN and CDR2 SYDVKM. This CDR3 region has 14 residues. V was pared by 7 bases and J by 4 bases, with 4 bases of the junction left unmatched. DNA of the CDR3: TGTGCCAGCACCGGACAGGGGCCCACCGGGGAGCTGTTTTTT. It yields the protein CASTGQGPTGELFF. The whole variable domain, remainder taken from reference TRBV28 and TRBJ2-2, is DVKVTQSSRYLVKRTGEKVFLECVQDMDHENMFWYRQDPGLGLRLIYFSYDVKMKEKGDIPEGYSVSREKKERFSLILESASTNQTSMYLCASTGQGPTGELFFGEGSRLTVL.

The V gene is TRBV28, the J gene TRBJ2-7; 7 nucleotides agree with TRBD2. Germline CDR1 is MDHEN and CDR2 is SYDVKM. The CDR3 extends over 15 amino acids. Trimming at V came to 3 bases and at J to 1 base, leaving 6 bases not matched to a gene. The CDR3 reads CASSLGGSRSYEQYF. DNA for the CDR3: TGTGCCAGCAGTTTGGGCGGGAGTAGGTCCTACGAGCAGTACTTC.

The chain combines TRBV6-1 with TRBJ1-2; D ambiguous. There are 15 residues in the CDR3. V dropped 2 bases and J dropped 4 bases, with 14 bases sitting between them. Germline CDR1 MNHNS, CDR2 SASEGT. The CDR3 is CASSENSRTGYGYTF. CDR3 DNA sequence: TGTGCCAGCAGTGAAAATAGCAGGACGGGCTATGGCTACACCTTC.

The chain employs TRBV5-4 and TRBJ2-6, with 13 bases aligning to TRBD2. V dropped 4 bases and J dropped 1; count of bases not matched to a gene: 8. CDR1 is SGHNT, CDR2 YYREEE, per germline (reference sequence). The CDR3 contains 19 residues. DNA for the CDR3: TGTGCCAGCAGCCCAGGACTAGCGGGAGTGGGTTCTGGGGCCAACGTCCTGACTTTC. Encoded protein: CASSPGLAGVGSGANVLTF.

This rearrangement joins TRBV4-3 to TRBJ2-3; D is unresolved. Per germline, CDR1 LGHNA and CDR2 YSLEER. The V and J ends lost 0 bases and 6 bases respectively, with 10 bases between them. CDR3 length: 14 amino acids. CDR3 residues: CASSQDSMTDTQYF. CDR3 nucleotide sequence: TGCGCCAGCAGCCAAGATTCGATGACCGATACGCAGTATTTT.

The chain joins TRBV27 to TRBJ2-5; 8 bases map to TRBD2. The CDR3 spans 14 residues. The germline gives CDR1 MNHEY, CDR2 SMNVEV (reference sequence). J lost 5 bases, V lost 7 bases, and 9 bases had no gene match. The CDR3: CASNPGSGKETQYF. Written as DNA, the CDR3 is TGTGCCAGCAACCCGGGTAGCGGGAAGGAGACCCAGTACTTC.

The rearrangement uses TRBV14 and TRBJ2-2; the match to TRBD2 covers 8 bases. This CDR3 spans 15 amino acids. The V and J ends lost 5 bases and 1 base, in that order; junction bases with no gene match: 3. Per the germline V gene, CDR1 is SGHDN and CDR2 is FVKESK. Here the CDR3 DNA reads TGTGCCAGCAGCAGCAGCGGGGGGAACACCGGGGAGCTGTTTTTT. This encodes CASSSSGGNTGELFF.

The chain uses TRBV4-2 and TRBJ1-1, with D perhaps TRBD1 (5 bases). V was shortened by 0 bases and J by 6 bases, with 11 bases between the two germline ends. The CDR3 loop spans 14 amino acids. Per the germline V gene, CDR1 is LGHNA and CDR2 is YNFKEQ. Written as DNA, the CDR3 is TGTGCCAGCAGCCAAGATGCGGGGGACGCTGAAGCTTTCTTT. Residues: CASSQDAGDAEAFF.